These 30 T cell receptor beta chains were sequenced from one sample in a study of response to subunit inactivated influenza vaccine. In TCRdb, the RT-PCR reads were re-called with MiXCR into one record per CDR3 protein. This sample has 500,000 to 600,000 distinct CDR3 sequences, with about 8% found just once. The material was PBMCs from blood, obtained around 2 years after vaccination. The receptors were sampled from a man aged 50-75 years who received an inactivated influenza vaccine.

This clonotype appeared a few times. The DNA of the CDR3 is TGCAGCGTTGTGGGTCGGGGAGTTTACAATGAGCAGTTCTTC. Protein product: CSVVGRGVYNEQFF. The genes are TRBV29-1 and TRBJ2-1, with a tentative D call TRBD2 (5 bases). V was trimmed by 4 bases and J by 4 bases, leaving 14 bases between them. Germline CDR1 and CDR2: SQVTM and ANQGSEA. This CDR3 has 14 residues.

This clonotype occurred a few times. This sequence joins TRBV5-4 and TRBJ1-2; 7 bases align to TRBD1. The V gene end was trimmed by 2 bases and the J gene end by 2 bases; junction bases not matched to a gene: 6. The CDR3 extends over 15 amino acids. Germline CDR1 SGHNT, CDR2 YYREEE (reference sequence). CDR3 sequence: CASSFLRGENYGYTF. For the CDR3, the DNA is TGTGCCAGCAGCTTTCTCAGGGGGGAGAACTATGGCTACACCTTC.

This clonotype was seen many times. V gene TRBV5-1 combines with J gene TRBJ2-2; the D gene is possibly TRBD2 (5 bases). The germline CDR1 and CDR2 sequences are SGHRS and YFSETQ. The V end was cut by 6 bases, the J end by 7 bases, with 13 bases between. The CDR3 covers 13 residues. CDR3: CASTPVGVGELFF. DNA for the CDR3: TGCGCCAGCACCCCGGTCGGGGTCGGGGAGCTGTTTTTT.

At least ten counts were recorded for this clonotype. The chain joins TRBV28 to TRBJ2-4; tentative D call: TRBD1 (6 bases). Germline V lookup: CDR1 MDHEN, CDR2 SYDVKM. The V gene lost 6 bases and the J gene lost 5 bases, with 17 bases spanning the gap. The CDR3 loop spans 15 amino acids. CDR3 amino acids: CASSAKGTRENIQYF. DNA of the CDR3: TGTGCCAGCAGCGCCAAAGGGACACGGGAAAACATTCAGTACTTC.

This chain uses TRBV12-3 or TRBV12-4 with TRBJ2-5, with D possibly TRBD2 on 5 matching bases. This CDR3 has 14 residues. Trimming stripped 6 bases from V and 5 bases from J, with 16 bases between. The CDR3 DNA is TGTGCCAGCAGATTCGGTGCGGGTGCGGAGACCCAGTACTTC. The encoded protein is CASRFGAGAETQYF.

In this sample, this clonotype turned up a few times. The V and J genes are TRBV12-3 or TRBV12-4 and TRBJ2-4; either TRBD1 or TRBD2 may fit D (5 bases each). Trimming left V 1 base short and J 8 bases short, with 12 bases between. This CDR3 has 14 amino acids. The CDR3 loop is CASSLGGDGYIQYF. The DNA of the CDR3 is TGTGCCAGCAGTTTAGGAGGGGATGGATACATTCAGTACTTC.

This chain joins TRBV29-1 and TRBJ2-1; D uncertain. The CDR3 has 11 amino acids. The germline gives CDR1 SQVTM, CDR2 ANQGSEA. The V and J ends lost 4 bases and 9 bases respectively, with 10 bases between them. CDR3 coding DNA: TGCAGCGTTGTTGCGCCTGGTGAGCAGTTCTTC. Protein product: CSVVAPGEQFF.

This chain links TRBV5-1 with TRBJ2-5; the D is unclear. V lost 5 bases and J lost 1, with 9 bases in between. The length of the CDR3 is 13 residues. CDR1 is SGHRS, CDR2 YFSETQ, per germline. CDR3 coding DNA: TGCGCCAGCAGGTCGTCCCCCCAAGAGACCCAGTACTTC. Protein product: CASRSSPQETQYF.

This clonotype was counted many times. For the CDR3, the DNA is TGCAGTGCTAGAGAAGCGGAAGGATTACTTTACAATGAGCAGTTCTTC. It translates to CSAREAEGLLYNEQFF. The chain employs TRBV20-1 and TRBJ2-1; weak D call: TRBD2 (5 bases). Looked up from germline, CDR1 is DFQATT and CDR2 is SNEGSKA (reference sequence). The V end was cut by 0 bases, the J end by 4 bases, with 16 bases between. The CDR3 has 16 amino acids.

The chain joins TRBV18 to TRBJ2-7; possible D gene TRBD2, 5 bases. The CDR3 sequence is 16 residues long. Trimming pared 3 bases from V and 0 bases from J, leaving 15 bases between. The germline V gene has CDR1 KGHSH and CDR2 LQKENI. CDR3 in DNA: TGTGCCAGCTCACCGCTCGCGGGTTCCCTCTCCTACGAGCAGTACTTC. Amino acids: CASSPLAGSLSYEQYF.

V usage is TRBV9 and J usage is TRBJ2-1; no definite D call. Between the trimmed V and J ends, which lost 3 bases and 9 bases, there was a span of 7 bases. The CDR3 covers 11 residues. Germline V gene data show CDR1 as SGDLS and CDR2 as YYNGEE. CDR3 sequence: CASSDKGEQFF. The CDR3 coding sequence is TGTGCCAGCAGCGACAAGGGTGAGCAGTTCTTC.

The chain has TRBV3-1 and TRBJ2-5, with 8 bases identical to TRBD1. The junction had 5 bases not matched to a gene; V was cut back by 0 bases and J by 2 bases. Germline V gene lookup returns CDR1 LGHDT and CDR2 YNNKEL (reference sequence). CDR3 length equals 16 residues. The CDR3 is CASSQDWDRLQETQYF. The CDR3 nucleotides are TGTGCCAGCAGCCAAGACTGGGACAGGTTACAAGAGACCCAGTACTTC.

This clonotype was detected many times. J is TRBJ1-1 and V is TRBV12-3 or TRBV12-4; D unresolved. The CDR3 contains 12 residues. Deletions cut 4 bases from V and 1 base from J, with 4 bases between. The CDR3 sequence is CASSWANTEAFF. Written as DNA, the CDR3 is TGTGCCAGCAGTTGGGCGAACACTGAAGCTTTCTTT.

This clonotype was picked up a small number of times. V usage is TRBV4-2 and J usage is TRBJ1-1; D call uncertain. The length of the CDR3 is 15 residues. Trimming left V 0 bases short and J 1 base short, with 9 bases between. Germline V gene sequence: CDR1 LGHNA, CDR2 YNFKEQ. In DNA form, the CDR3 reads TGTGCCAGCAGCCAAGATCTGGCAGGGAACACTGAAGCTTTCTTT. As protein: CASSQDLAGNTEAFF.

The genes are TRBV5-1 and TRBJ2-1; 10 nucleotides match TRBD2. Losses at the gene ends were 4 bases for V and 3 bases for J; bases not matched to a gene: 4. The CDR3 is made up of 15 amino acids. Germline V CDR1 and CDR2: SGHRS, YFSETQ. CDR3 nucleotide sequence: TGCGCCAGCAGCGTGACTAGCGGGTTCTACAATGAGCAGTTCTTC. This gives the protein CASSVTSGFYNEQFF.

J is TRBJ2-3 and V is TRBV29-1; 9 bases line up with TRBD2. J was trimmed by 1 base and V by 7 bases; bases with no gene match: 9. The length of the CDR3 is 15 residues. CDR1 SQVTM and CDR2 ANQGSEA come from the germline V gene. This CDR3 is CSASTSGMGTDTQYF. CDR3 bases: TGCAGCGCATCGACTAGCGGTATGGGCACAGATACGCAGTATTTT.

This clonotype has ten or more counts. This sequence joins TRBV5-1 and TRBJ2-2; D gene ambiguous. The CDR3 extends over 14 amino acids. The germline CDR1 and CDR2 sequences are SGHRS and YFSETQ. The germline V and J ends were trimmed by 4 bases and 3 bases, with 10 bases remaining between them. CDR3 amino acids: CASSPVDHTGELFF. The CDR3 DNA follows: TGCGCCAGCAGCCCGGTGGACCACACCGGGGAGCTGTTTTTT.

This clonotype was counted between two and nine times. This sequence joins TRBV25-1 and TRBJ2-7, with D unresolved. Germline values: CDR1 MGHDK, CDR2 SYGVNS. V lost 3 bases and J 7 bases, leaving 16 bases between the germline ends. The CDR3 is 14 amino acids. The CDR3, as DNA: TGTGCCAGCAGTGACTTCCCTTCCAAACGGGAGCAGTACTTC. This encodes CASSDFPSKREQYF.

This clonotype came up many times. The chain joins TRBV20-1 to TRBJ2-7; D may be TRBD1 or TRBD2 (5 bases each). Germline values: CDR1 DFQATT, CDR2 SNEGSKA (reference sequence). This CDR3 has 14 residues. The V end was cut by 5 bases, the J end by 6 bases, with 20 bases between. The DNA for the CDR3 is TGCAGTGCTCCCCGTGGGACCCAACTTACCGAGCAGTACTTC. Protein sequence: CSAPRGTQLTEQYF.

This clonotype was picked up a small number of times. The genes are TRBV29-1 and TRBJ2-1; the match to TRBD2 covers 7 bases. This CDR3 is built from 15 residues. The trim removed 2 bases at V and 4 bases at J, leaving 8 bases unmatched. Germline assignment: CDR1 SQVTM and CDR2 ANQGSEA. The CDR3 DNA reads as TGCAGCGTTGAACGGCGGGAGACTTTTTACAATGAGCAGTTCTTC. Amino acids: CSVERRETFYNEQFF.

This clonotype was found many times. The rearrangement joins TRBV7-3 to TRBJ2-3; no definite D call. Trimming pared 5 bases from V and 0 bases from J, leaving 15 bases between. Per germline, CDR1 SGHTA and CDR2 FQGTGA. CDR3 size: 16 residues. CDR3 amino acids: CASSPRRTTSTDTQYF. In DNA form, the CDR3 reads TGTGCCAGCAGCCCAAGGCGTACTACTAGCACAGATACGCAGTATTTT.

There are a few counts of this clonotype. The J gene is TRBJ2-7, the V gene TRBV12-3 or TRBV12-4; 7 bases are a match to TRBD1. The CDR3 runs 12 residues. V was pared by 6 bases and J by 5 bases, with 4 bases of the junction left unmatched. The CDR3 spells CASRDRVHEQYF. CDR3 coding DNA: TGTGCCAGCAGAGACAGGGTCCACGAGCAGTACTTC.

The sample holds many counts of this clonotype. The CDR3 DNA reads as TGTGCCAGCAAGAGTGAACTCTTTTATGGCTACACCTTC. Its translation is CASKSELFYGYTF. This rearrangement joins TRBV12-3 or TRBV12-4 to TRBJ1-2; D is ambiguous. The CDR3 consists of 13 residues. Trimming stripped 7 bases from V and 5 bases from J, with 14 bases between.

The chain carries TRBV12-3 or TRBV12-4 and TRBJ2-2; 9 bases align to TRBD1. The CDR3 loop spans 15 amino acids. With 3 bases clipped from V and 4 bases from J, the junction kept 3 bases outside the gene matches. CDR3 in amino acids: CASSFKTGGTGELFF. The CDR3 region has the DNA TGTGCCAGCAGTTTTAAGACAGGGGGCACCGGGGAGCTGTTTTTT.

This clonotype occurred many times. V usage is TRBV19 and J usage is TRBJ2-7; TRBD1 might be the D (5 bases). In germline, CDR1 is LNHDA, CDR2 SQIVND (reference sequence). The V and J ends lost 4 bases and 0 bases respectively, with 10 bases between them. CDR3 length: 14 amino acids. Here the CDR3 reads CASSRTSTSYEQYF. In DNA, the CDR3 is TGTGCCAGTAGTAGGACATCAACCTCCTACGAGCAGTACTTC.

This chain joins TRBV10-3 and TRBJ2-3; no clear D. The ends were cut back, 7 bases at V and 2 bases at J, with 7 bases in the middle. Germline lookup yields CDR1 ENHRY and CDR2 SYGVKD. The CDR3 spans 12 residues. The CDR3 sequence: CAIKEATDTQYF. CDR3 nucleotide sequence: TGTGCCATCAAGGAAGCCACAGATACGCAGTATTTT.

The chain has TRBV18 and TRBJ2-6; TRBD1 matches at 7 bases. Germline V gene sequence: CDR1 KGHSH, CDR2 LQKENI. V lost 2 bases, J lost 2 bases, and 0 bases stayed unmatched. This CDR3 spans 15 amino acids. CDR3 DNA: TGTGCCAGCTCACCAGACAGGGCTGGGGCCAACGTCCTGACTTTC. Protein product: CASSPDRAGANVLTF.

The table lists this clonotype with a few counts. This chain uses TRBV20-1 with TRBJ1-1, with 8 bases lining up with TRBD1. Germline V gene data show CDR1 as DFQATT and CDR2 as SNEGSKA (reference sequence). This CDR3 spans 12 amino acids. After removal of 6 bases from V and 5 bases from J, the junction contained 5 bases not matched to a gene. CDR3 nucleotides: TGCAGTGCCAGACAGGGGTATACTGAAGCTTTCTTT. The encoded protein is CSARQGYTEAFF.

This clonotype was recorded at least ten times. The chain is built from TRBV6-1 and TRBJ2-1; TRBD1 matches at 7 bases. This CDR3 comprises 14 residues. The germline V gene has CDR1 MNHNS and CDR2 SASEGT. After removal of 6 bases from V and 0 bases from J, the junction contained 2 bases not matched to a gene. CDR3: CASRRQGSYNEQFF. Written as DNA, the CDR3 is TGTGCCAGCAGACGACAGGGCTCCTACAATGAGCAGTTCTTC.

This clonotype has a handful of counts. The V and J genes are TRBV7-2 and TRBJ1-6; D is ambiguous. The CDR3 extends over 17 amino acids. CDR1 is SGHTA and CDR2 is FQGNSA in the germline V gene. V lost 2 bases, J lost 3 bases, and 14 bases lay in between. Here the CDR3 reads CASSLRDAHYYNSPLHF. The CDR3 nucleotides read TGTGCCAGCAGCTTACGAGACGCGCATTACTATAATTCACCCCTCCACTTT.